This T cell receptor (beta chain) comes out of a study of blood T cell repertoires in COVID-19. Study summary: Donors in the United States, Italy and Spain gave samples during acute or convalescent COVID-19. From T cells, B-cell-depleted T cells, or PBMCs came the material, which was cDNA or gDNA.

CDR3 length equals 13 residues. V lost 0 bases and J 4 bases, leaving 6 bases between the germline ends. Germline V lookup: CDR1 LGHDT, CDR2 YNNKEL (reference sequence). Authors' data handling: By means of reference gene primer amplification, nucleated cell counts were estimated. Profiling relied on immunoSEQ multiplex PCR, and the TCRdb table lists in-frame clones only, not all of them. The V and J calls and the clone size are those of that table, but D and trimming were determined from the DNA. Of 35,000 to 45,000 clones in the sample, around nine tenths are singletons; the top ten hold approximately 2.6%.

This sequence originates from a human donor in a cohort sampled during active COVID-19. The rearrangement links TRBV3-1 (or the pseudogene TRBV3-2) to TRBJ1-2; the D is unclear. The sample comprised peripheral blood. CDR3 residues: CASSQDSAYGYTF. Written as DNA, the CDR3 is TGTGCCAGCAGCCAAGACAGCGCCTATGGCTACACCTTC.